This TCR beta chain came from a study of cytomegalovirus exposure and HLA in healthy donors. It was with 60 Vbeta and 13 Jbeta primers that the PCR ran. The table came from immunoSEQ multiplex PCR; TCRdb's copy has only in-frame clones and leaves some out. The sample has about 120,000 clones, roughly 18% seen once. For this clone: Its antigen remains unidentified.

As for the donors, each was a healthy bone marrow donor. Overall study results and limits: Compared with the roughly 730-donor mean, an Asian-associated ancestry cluster reportedly had fewer N-insertions, according to a later analysis.

Germline CDR1 reads SEHNR; CDR2 reads FQNEAQ (reference sequence). The CDR3 has 14 amino acids. V lost 5 bases to trimming and J lost 5 bases; unmatched junction nucleotides: 9. This chain connects TRBV7-9 to TRBJ2-7; 7 nucleotides line up with TRBD2. This receptor was identified in a female donor in good health and CMV-seropositive. The sample taken for sequencing was PBMCs. This CDR3 is CASSVGGGPDEQYF. In DNA, the CDR3 is TGTGCCAGCAGCGTCGGGGGAGGGCCCGACGAGCAGTACTTC.